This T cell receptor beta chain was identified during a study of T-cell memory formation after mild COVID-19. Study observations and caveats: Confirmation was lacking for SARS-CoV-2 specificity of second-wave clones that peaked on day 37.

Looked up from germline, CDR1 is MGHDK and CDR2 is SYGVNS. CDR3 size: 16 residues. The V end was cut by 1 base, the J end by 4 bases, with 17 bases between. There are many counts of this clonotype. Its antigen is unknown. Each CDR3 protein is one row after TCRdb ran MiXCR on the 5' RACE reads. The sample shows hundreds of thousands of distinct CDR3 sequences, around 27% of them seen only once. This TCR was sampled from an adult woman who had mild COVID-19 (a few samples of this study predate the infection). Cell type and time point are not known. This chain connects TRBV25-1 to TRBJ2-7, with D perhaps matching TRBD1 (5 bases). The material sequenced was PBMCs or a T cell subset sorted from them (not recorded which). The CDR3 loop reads CASSELGRAQGYEQYF. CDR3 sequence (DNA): TGTGCCAGCAGTGAATTAGGCAGGGCCCAAGGGTACGAGCAGTACTTC.